These 29 T cell receptor beta chains were all obtained from the same sample, sequenced in a study of T-cell reconstitution after alpha-beta-depleted transplantation in children listed by TCRdb under 2016. The treatment or condition label here, explained by the study, means: allogeneic hematopoietic cell transplantation with graft depleted of TCRalphabeta T cells and CD19 B cells. Library preparation used PCR. Data came from an Illumina HiSeq 2500. Molecular barcoding was employed in the preparation of TCR libraries, with unique molecular identifiers being used to normalize TCRbeta repertoire quantification. Through fastp at Q25 and MiXCR, TCRdb rebuilt clones from the public reads, retaining in-frame beta chains. All rows with the same CDR3 protein become a single entry with the most common DNA and genes. The table for this sample lists fewer than 700,000 distinct CDR3 sequences; under 25% of them were counted only once. The top ten constitute roughly 15% of the sample.

Sample: PBMCs, mostly from graft donor cells, taken 360 days after TCRalphabeta/CD19-depleted stem cell transplant. The receptors stem from a boy less than two years old who had a stem cell transplant for acute myeloid leukemia, so the T cells may come from the graft donor.

This clonotype was seen at least ten times. V is TRBV12-3 or TRBV12-4 and J is TRBJ2-5, with 12 bases matching TRBD2. J gave up 2 bases and V 6 bases, and 10 bases lay outside the gene matches. The CDR3 spans 17 residues. The CDR3 DNA reads as TGTGCCAGCAGCCTAACTAGCGGGGGGATACCTCAAGAGACCCAGTACTTC. This encodes CASSLTSGGIPQETQYF.

This clonotype was recorded many times. V gene TRBV28 combines with J gene TRBJ1-6; D is undetermined. There are 13 residues in the CDR3. Germline CDR1 is MDHEN and CDR2 is SYDVKM. Trimming cost V 2 bases and J 9 bases, with 8 bases left between them. The CDR3 DNA follows: TGTGCCAGCAGTTTAGGGCTACGTTCACCCCTCCACTTT. Its translation: CASSLGLRSPLHF.

This clonotype was detected a few times. The gene calls are TRBV6-1 and TRBJ1-2, with D hard to call. CDR1 and CDR2 from the germline V gene are MNHNS and SASEGT. This CDR3 region has 14 residues. V was shortened by 8 bases and J by 4 bases, with 17 bases between the two germline ends. The CDR3 spells CASGPEDPIYGYTF. CDR3 bases: TGTGCCAGCGGTCCCGAGGATCCCATCTATGGCTACACCTTC.

The chain couples TRBV7-9 to TRBJ2-1, with a tentative D call TRBD2 (5 bases). Germline lookup yields CDR1 SEHNR and CDR2 FQNEAQ (reference sequence). V lost 0 bases, J lost 5 bases, and 8 bases lay in between. There are 14 residues in the CDR3. CDR3 nucleotides: TGTGCCAGCAGCTTAGCCGGACTGAACAATGAGCAGTTCTTC. Translation gives CASSLAGLNNEQFF. The full variable domain, completed using reference TRBV7-9 and TRBJ2-1, is DTGVSQNPRHKITKRGQNVTFRCDPISEHNRLYWYRQTLGQGPEFLTYFQNEAQLEKSRLLSDRFSAERPKGSFSTLEIQRTEQGDSAMYLCASSLAGLNNEQFFGPGTRLTVL.

Only a few counts were recorded for this clonotype. At one of its ends the junction is not consistent with the germline gene, which may arise from a read error. The gene calls are TRBV12-5 and TRBJ2-5, with TRBD2 matching 7 bases. The germline V gene encodes CDR1 LGHNT and CDR2 FRNRAP. The CDR3 loop spans 14 amino acids. In DNA, the CDR3 is TGTGCCAGTGCGGGGAGGGAAGTCCAAGAGACCCAGTACTTC. Residues: CASAGREVQETQYF. The variable domain in full, with the rest retrieved from reference TRBV12-5 and TRBJ2-5, is DARVTQTPRHKVTEMGQEVTMRCQPILGHNTVFWYRQTMMQGLELLAYFRNRAPLDDSGMPKDRFSAEMPDATLATLKIQPSEPRDSAVYFCASAGREVQETQYFGPGTRLLVL.

This clonotype appeared a few times. The chain links TRBV20-1 to TRBJ2-2; the D gene is possibly TRBD1 (5 bases). The CDR3 is 14 amino acids. Germline values: CDR1 DFQATT, CDR2 SNEGSKA (reference sequence). Trimming took off 3 bases at V and 1 base at J, with 9 bases between the two ends. The chain's CDR3 is CSASGQGNTGELFF. The CDR3 DNA is TGCAGTGCTAGCGGGCAGGGGAACACCGGGGAGCTGTTTTTT.

The chain combines TRBV7-9 with TRBJ2-7, with D unclear. Germline assignment: CDR1 SEHNR and CDR2 FQNEAQ (reference sequence). The CDR3 length is 15 residues. With 5 bases removed from V and 6 bases from J, the gap between germline ends came to 20 bases. The CDR3 nucleotides are TGTGCCAGCAGCCGTTTAGGTGGATCCGTCCCCGAGCAGTACTTC. Its protein product is CASSRLGGSVPEQYF.

For this clonotype: One junction end does not reproduce the germline sequence, and a read error may be involved. The V and J genes are TRBV29-1 and TRBJ2-1, with D perhaps TRBD1 (6 bases). The CDR3 is 13 amino acids. Germline assignment: CDR1 SQVTM and CDR2 ANQGSEA. The CDR3, as DNA: TGCAGTCCTGTTGGGGGCTCCAACAATGAGCAGTTCTTC. Protein: CSPVGGSNNEQFF.

The V and J genes are TRBV27 and TRBJ2-3; 7 nucleotides align to TRBD2. The trim removed 6 bases at V and 6 bases at J, leaving 9 bases unmatched. The CDR3 length is 14 residues. Germline CDR1 MNHEY, CDR2 SMNVEV (reference sequence). As DNA, the CDR3 is TGTGCCAGCAGCCCCGGGGGGATGAGGGATACGCAGTATTTT. This sequence encodes CASSPGGMRDTQYF.

The sample holds one count of this clonotype. This rearrangement joins TRBV10-3 to TRBJ1-5; D unresolved. The CDR3 contains 14 residues. The germline V gene has CDR1 ENHRY and CDR2 SYGVKD. V was cut by 3 bases and J by 9 bases, with 15 bases left in between. Here the CDR3 reads CAISESLWGRPQHF. In DNA form, the CDR3 reads TGTGCCATCAGTGAAAGTCTCTGGGGAAGGCCCCAGCATTTT.

The rearrangement joins TRBV7-9 to TRBJ2-1; the D gene is possibly TRBD2 (6 bases). The CDR3 is 15 residues long. Trimming cost V 1 base and J 5 bases, with 12 bases left between them. Germline CDR1 reads SEHNR; CDR2 reads FQNEAQ (reference sequence). CDR3 sequence: CASSLGGTIDNEQFF. DNA for the CDR3: TGTGCCAGCAGCTTAGGCGGGACCATAGACAATGAGCAGTTCTTC.

This clonotype was found a few times. This rearrangement joins TRBV29-1 to TRBJ1-2; 8 positions match TRBD1. In germline, CDR1 is SQVTM, CDR2 ANQGSEA. V was pared by 6 bases and J by 6 bases, with 6 bases of the junction left unmatched. This CDR3 comprises 12 residues. CDR3 in DNA: TGCAGCGTAGTACAGGGGGATGATGGCTACACCTTC. It encodes CSVVQGDDGYTF.

This clonotype was observed many times. This sequence joins TRBV12-3 or TRBV12-4 and TRBJ2-3, with D perhaps TRBD2 (6 bases). The CDR3 sequence is 14 residues long. Trimming took 5 bases from V and 2 from J, leaving 11 bases between them. CDR3 region: CASSIRDFTDTQYF. In DNA form, the CDR3 reads TGTGCCAGCAGTATAAGGGACTTCACAGATACGCAGTATTTT.

The chain uses TRBV6-1 and TRBJ1-2; 7 bases map to TRBD1. V was pared by 3 bases and J by 4 bases, with 5 bases of the junction left unmatched. CDR3 size: 14 residues. CDR1 and CDR2 from the germline V gene are MNHNS and SASEGT. This chain's CDR3 is CASSDVGTVYGYTF. The CDR3 nucleotides read TGTGCCAGCAGTGACGTCGGGACAGTCTATGGCTACACCTTC.

V and J are TRBV4-3 and TRBJ2-3; D unresolved. CDR1 is LGHNA, CDR2 YSLEER, per germline. This CDR3 has 13 amino acids. Trimming removed 2 bases at V and 9 bases at J, with 12 bases between. The DNA of the CDR3 is TGCGCCAGCAGCCAAAATGAAATAGGAACGCAGTATTTT. Protein product: CASSQNEIGTQYF.

This rearrangement joins TRBV20-1 to TRBJ2-1, with a tentative D call TRBD2 (5 bases). This CDR3 spans 14 amino acids. CDR1 and CDR2 (germline): DFQATT, SNEGSKA (reference sequence). Deletions cut 6 bases from V and 5 bases from J, with 17 bases between. DNA for the CDR3: TGCAGTGCGCGGGCCTTCCTGGGCAACAATGAGCAGTTCTTC. This codes for CSARAFLGNNEQFF.

V usage is TRBV9 and J usage is TRBJ2-1; unclear D gene. Trimming shortened V by 0 bases and J by 7 bases, and 5 bases separated the two germline ends. The germline gives CDR1 SGDLS, CDR2 YYNGEE. The CDR3 sequence is 12 residues long. This chain's CDR3 is CASSVATNEQFF. The DNA of the CDR3 is TGTGCCAGCAGCGTAGCTACAAATGAGCAGTTCTTC.

The rearrangement joins TRBV15 to TRBJ1-4; D uncertain. V lost 0 bases, J lost 5 bases, and 13 bases lay in between. The CDR3 is made up of 16 amino acids. Per the germline V gene, CDR1 is LNHNV and CDR2 is YYDKDF (reference sequence). Written as DNA, the CDR3 is TGTGCCACCAGCAGAGAGGTTGCAGGTGGGAATGAAAAACTGTTTTTT. It encodes CATSREVAGGNEKLFF.

This clonotype was seen repeatedly, ten times or more. J is TRBJ2-2 and V is TRBV5-6; no clear D. The CDR3 loop spans 13 amino acids. The germline gives CDR1 SGHDT, CDR2 YYEEEE. V lost 6 bases to trimming and J lost 1 base, with 7 bases between them. The CDR3 loop reads CASNHLNTGELFF. CDR3 bases: TGTGCCAGCAACCATTTGAACACCGGGGAGCTGTTTTTT.

This clonotype has a count of ten or more. The rearrangement joins TRBV5-1 to TRBJ2-6; no firm D call. The ends were cut back, 2 bases at V and 2 bases at J, with 5 bases in the middle. Germline-derived CDR1 and CDR2 are SGHRS and YFSETQ. This CDR3 contains 14 residues. The CDR3 bases are TGCGCCAGCAGCTTAACAACTGGGGCCAACGTCCTGACTTTC. This gives the protein CASSLTTGANVLTF.

The chain links TRBV11-2 to TRBJ2-7, with a possible D match to TRBD2 (5 bases). Germline V CDR1 and CDR2: SGHAT, FQNNGV. This CDR3 region has 14 residues. The ends were cut back, 4 bases at V and 3 bases at J, with 13 bases in the middle. The CDR3 spells CASSSLRALYEQYF. The CDR3 DNA sequence: TGTGCCAGCAGCTCCTTGCGGGCCCTCTACGAGCAGTACTTC. Drawing the rest from reference TRBV11-2 and TRBJ2-7, the complete variable domain is EAGVAQSPRYKIIEKRQSVAFWCNPISGHATLYWYQQILGQGPKLLIQFQNNGVVDDSQLPKDRFSAERLKGVDSTLKIQPAKLEDSAVYLCASSSLRALYEQYFGPGTRLTVT.

This clonotype was observed many times. The chain uses TRBV20-1 and TRBJ2-1; D is unclear. V lost 5 bases, J lost 4 bases, and 12 bases lay in between. Germline CDR1 reads DFQATT; CDR2 reads SNEGSKA (reference sequence). This CDR3 has 13 amino acids. The CDR3 protein is CSARQLKYNEQFF. The CDR3 coding sequence is TGCAGTGCTCGCCAACTCAAATACAATGAGCAGTTCTTC.

This clonotype was detected many times. The rearrangement joins TRBV29-1 to TRBJ1-2; 7 nucleotides agree with TRBD1. The ends lost 4 bases at V and 3 bases at J; junction bases unmatched: 11. The CDR3 is 15 amino acids. Germline V CDR1 and CDR2: SQVTM, ANQGSEA. In nucleotides, the CDR3 is TGCAGCGTTGGCCCGCAAAGAGACAGGGACTATGGCTACACCTTC. It is translated as CSVGPQRDRDYGYTF.

This clonotype has at least ten counts. The J gene is TRBJ1-2, the V gene TRBV27; TRBD1 is a possible D gene (6 bases). This CDR3 contains 13 residues. V was clipped by 6 bases and J by 7 bases, with 15 bases between them. The germline V gene has CDR1 MNHEY and CDR2 SMNVEV (reference sequence). CDR3 in amino acids: CASRGQGKGGYTF. The CDR3 DNA reads as TGTGCCAGCAGAGGGCAGGGGAAAGGTGGCTACACCTTC.

The CDR3 spells CASSKDNQRDQSELDEYV. In DNA form, the CDR3 reads TGTGCCAGCAGCAAAGACAATCAAAGGGACCAATCGGAGTTAGATGAGTACGTC. This chain connects TRBV3-1 to TRBJ2-7; D is possibly TRBD1 or TRBD2 (5 bases each). Per germline, CDR1 LGHDT and CDR2 YNNKEL (reference sequence). CDR3 size: 18 residues.

This clonotype turned up a few times. This chain links TRBV7-9 with TRBJ1-1, with no clear D. CDR3 length equals 11 residues. Trimming pared 1 base from V and 10 bases from J, leaving 7 bases between. Looked up from germline, CDR1 is SEHNR and CDR2 is FQNEAQ (reference sequence). CDR3 nucleotides: TGTGCCAGCAGCTTAGAGGAAGGAGCTTTCTTT. This translates into CASSLEEGAFF. The entire variable domain, with the rest obtained from reference TRBV7-9 and TRBJ1-1, is as follows: DTGVSQNPRHKITKRGQNVTFRCDPISEHNRLYWYRQTLGQGPEFLTYFQNEAQLEKSRLLSDRFSAERPKGSFSTLEIQRTEQGDSAMYLCASSLEEGAFFGQGTRLTVV.

This clonotype was observed many times. The genes are TRBV5-6 and TRBJ2-1; D is unclear. Trimming cost V 0 bases and J 3 bases, with 7 bases left between them. The germline CDR1 and CDR2 sequences are SGHDT and YYEEEE. CDR3 size: 14 residues. The CDR3 sequence: CASSLAVVYNEQFF. CDR3 nucleotide sequence: TGTGCCAGCAGCTTGGCGGTGGTCTACAATGAGCAGTTCTTC.

This chain uses TRBV6-5 with TRBJ2-1, with 9 positions matching TRBD2. The CDR3 has 17 amino acids. CDR1 and CDR2 from the germline V gene are MNHEY and SVGAGI. Trimming removed 2 bases from V and 5 bases from J; junction bases left unmatched: 10. The CDR3 reads CASSYHRRGGANNEQFF. The CDR3, as DNA: TGTGCCAGCAGTTACCACCGGCGGGGGGGCGCGAACAATGAGCAGTTCTTC.

The chain uses TRBV20-1 and TRBJ1-5; a possible D gene is TRBD1 (5 bases). Germline V gene data show CDR1 as DFQATT and CDR2 as SNEGSKA (reference sequence). The CDR3 contains 12 residues. The germline V and J ends were trimmed by 6 bases and 4 bases, with 10 bases remaining between them. DNA of the CDR3: TGCAGTGCCCGGACACCTAATCAGCCCCAGCATTTT. As protein: CSARTPNQPQHF.